This section outlines one TCR beta chain sequence together with its context. Sequenced by immunoSEQ multiplex PCR; TCRdb stores in-frame clones only, minus some. The sample holds about 200,000 clones; about 81% are singletons and the top ten take 5.2%. The sample is drawn from a study of blood T cell repertoires in COVID-19. This receptor was taken from a woman in her 70s with COVID-19, enrolled during active disease. The sequencing input was peripheral blood.

This chain's CDR3 is CASSLGFVYRRNSGNTIYF. The CDR3 region has the DNA TGTGCCAGCAGCTTAGGATTCGTTTACAGGCGGAACTCTGGAAACACCATATATTTT. The chain has TRBV7-8 and TRBJ1-3; tentatively, D is TRBD1 (5 bases). The germline gives CDR1 SGHVS, CDR2 FQNEAQ. V lost 1 base, J lost 0 bases, and 19 bases lay in between. This CDR3 spans 19 amino acids. The full variable domain, in which reference TRBV7-8 and TRBJ1-3 provide the parts outside the CDR3, is GAGVSQSPRYKVAKRGQDVALRCDPISGHVSLFWYQQALGQGPEFLTYFQNEAQLDKSGLPSDRFFAERPEGSVSTLKIQRTQQEDSAVYLCASSLGFVYRRNSGNTIYFGEGSWLTVV.